This T cell receptor (beta chain) was retrieved from a study of blood T cell repertoires in COVID-19. The CDR3 has 14 residues. V gave up 5 bases and J gave up 4 bases, with 14 bases separating them. Germline V gives CDR1 LNHDA, CDR2 SQIVND (reference sequence). Study processing details: The authors estimated nucleated cell counts from reference gene primer amplification. Sequencing was performed with immunoSEQ multiplex PCR; in TCRdb, only in-frame clones are kept and a portion is missing. That table furnishes V, J and clone size, whereas the DNA furnished D and trimming. The sample shows 40,000 to 50,000 clones, 86% of them seen only once. This clone was detected once.

The specimen was peripheral blood. The chain carries TRBV19 and TRBJ1-1; a possible D gene is TRBD1 (6 bases). The sequence was obtained from a man in his forties with active COVID-19. This CDR3 is CASSPQGRGTEAFF. CDR3 bases: TGTGCCAGTAGTCCACAGGGTCGGGGCACTGAAGCTTTCTTT.